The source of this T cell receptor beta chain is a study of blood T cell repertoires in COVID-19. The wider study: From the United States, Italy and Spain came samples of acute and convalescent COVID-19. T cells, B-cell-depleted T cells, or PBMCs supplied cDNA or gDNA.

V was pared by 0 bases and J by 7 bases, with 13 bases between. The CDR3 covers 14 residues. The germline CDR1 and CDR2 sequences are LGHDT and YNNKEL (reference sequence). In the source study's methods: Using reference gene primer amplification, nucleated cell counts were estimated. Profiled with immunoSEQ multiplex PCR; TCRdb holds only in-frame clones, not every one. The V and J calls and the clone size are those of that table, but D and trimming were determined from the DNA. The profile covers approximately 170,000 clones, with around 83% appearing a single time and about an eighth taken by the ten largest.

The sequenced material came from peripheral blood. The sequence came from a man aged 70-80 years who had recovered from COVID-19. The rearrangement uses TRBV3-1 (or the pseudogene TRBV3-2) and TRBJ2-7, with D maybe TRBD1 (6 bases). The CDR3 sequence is CASSQDDRSDEQYF. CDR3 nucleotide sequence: TGTGCCAGCAGCCAAGATGACAGGTCGGATGAGCAGTACTTC.